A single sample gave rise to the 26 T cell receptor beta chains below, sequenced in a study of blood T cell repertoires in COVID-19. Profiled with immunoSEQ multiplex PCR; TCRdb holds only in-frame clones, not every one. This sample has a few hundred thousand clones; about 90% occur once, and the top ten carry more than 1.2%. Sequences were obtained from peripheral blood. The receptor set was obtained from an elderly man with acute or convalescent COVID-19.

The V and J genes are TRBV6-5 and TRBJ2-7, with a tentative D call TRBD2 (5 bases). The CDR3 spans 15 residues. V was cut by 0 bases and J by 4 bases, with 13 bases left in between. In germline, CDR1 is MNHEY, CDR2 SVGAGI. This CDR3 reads CASSYSREPDYEQYF. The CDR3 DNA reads TGTGCCAGCAGTTACTCCCGGGAACCTGATTACGAGCAGTACTTC.

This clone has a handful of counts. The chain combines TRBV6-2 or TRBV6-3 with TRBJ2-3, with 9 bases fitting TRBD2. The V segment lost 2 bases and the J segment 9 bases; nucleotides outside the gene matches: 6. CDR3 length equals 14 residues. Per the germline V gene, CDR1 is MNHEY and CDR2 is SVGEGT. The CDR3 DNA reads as TGTGCCAGCAGTTACGGAGCGGGAGGATACACGCAGTATTTT. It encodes CASSYGAGGYTQYF.

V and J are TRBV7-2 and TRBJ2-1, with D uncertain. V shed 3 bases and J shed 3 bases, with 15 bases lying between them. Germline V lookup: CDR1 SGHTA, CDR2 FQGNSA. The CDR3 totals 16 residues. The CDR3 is CASSLGRAPGYNEQFF. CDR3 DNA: TGTGCCAGCAGCTTGGGCCGAGCACCTGGCTACAATGAGCAGTTCTTC.

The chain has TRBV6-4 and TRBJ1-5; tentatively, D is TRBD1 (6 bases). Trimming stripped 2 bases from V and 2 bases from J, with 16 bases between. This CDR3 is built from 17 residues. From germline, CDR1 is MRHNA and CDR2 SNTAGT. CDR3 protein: CASSDPGRGIGNQPQHF. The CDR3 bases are TGTGCCAGCAGTGACCCGGGCAGGGGTATTGGCAATCAGCCCCAGCATTTT.

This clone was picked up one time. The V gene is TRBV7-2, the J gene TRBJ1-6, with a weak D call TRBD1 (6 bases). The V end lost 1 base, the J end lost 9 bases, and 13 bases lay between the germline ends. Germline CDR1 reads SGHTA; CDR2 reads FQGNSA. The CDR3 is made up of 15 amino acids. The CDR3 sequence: CASSLEGGVSSPLHF. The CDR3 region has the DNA TGTGCCAGCAGCTTAGAGGGGGGGGTTAGTTCACCCCTCCACTTT.

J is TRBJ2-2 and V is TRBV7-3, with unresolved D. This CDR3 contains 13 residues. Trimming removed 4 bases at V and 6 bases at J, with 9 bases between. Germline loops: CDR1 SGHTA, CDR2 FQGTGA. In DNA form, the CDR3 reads TGTGCCAGCAGCTCTAGTTTTTCCGGGGAGCTGTTTTTT. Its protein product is CASSSSFSGELFF.

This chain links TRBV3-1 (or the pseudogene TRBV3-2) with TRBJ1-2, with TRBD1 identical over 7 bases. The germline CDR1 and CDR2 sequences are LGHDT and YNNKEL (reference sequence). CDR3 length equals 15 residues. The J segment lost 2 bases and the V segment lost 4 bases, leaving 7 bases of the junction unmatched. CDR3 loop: CASSLRQGGNYGYTF. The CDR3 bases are TGTGCCAGCAGCCTCCGACAGGGCGGAAACTATGGCTACACCTTC.

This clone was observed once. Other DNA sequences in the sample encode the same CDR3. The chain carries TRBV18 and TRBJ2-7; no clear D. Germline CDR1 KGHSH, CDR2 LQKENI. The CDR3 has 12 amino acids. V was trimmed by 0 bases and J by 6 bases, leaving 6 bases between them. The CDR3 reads CASSPPSLEQYF. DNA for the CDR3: TGTGCCAGCTCACCACCATCCCTCGAGCAGTACTTC.

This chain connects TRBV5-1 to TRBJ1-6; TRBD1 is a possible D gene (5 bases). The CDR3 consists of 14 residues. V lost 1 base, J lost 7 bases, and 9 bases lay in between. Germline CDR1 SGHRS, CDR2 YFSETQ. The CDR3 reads CASSLSPGNSPLHF. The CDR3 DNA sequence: TGCGCCAGCAGCTTGAGTCCAGGGAATTCACCCCTCCACTTT.

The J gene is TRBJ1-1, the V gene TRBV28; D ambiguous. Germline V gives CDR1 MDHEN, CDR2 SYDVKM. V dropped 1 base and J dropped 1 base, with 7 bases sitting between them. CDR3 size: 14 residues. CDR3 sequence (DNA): TGTGCCAGCAGTTTATTACGGGAGAACACTGAAGCTTTCTTT. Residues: CASSLLRENTEAFF.

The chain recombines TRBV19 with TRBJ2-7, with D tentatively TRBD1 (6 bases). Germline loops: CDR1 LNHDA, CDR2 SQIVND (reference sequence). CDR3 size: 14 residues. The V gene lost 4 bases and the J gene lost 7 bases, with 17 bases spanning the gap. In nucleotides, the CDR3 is TGTGCCAGTAGTAATACAGGGAATCCGGGGGAGCAGTACTTC. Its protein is CASSNTGNPGEQYF.

The CDR3, as DNA: TGTGCCAGCAGCCGCGAAACCGGGACAGAAGAAAAACTGTTTTTT. It translates to CASSRETGTEEKLFF. This chain joins TRBV14 and TRBJ1-4; 7 positions agree with TRBD1. CDR3 length: 15 amino acids. J gave up 8 bases and V 4 bases, and 10 bases lay outside the gene matches. Germline V gene sequence: CDR1 SGHDN, CDR2 FVKESK.

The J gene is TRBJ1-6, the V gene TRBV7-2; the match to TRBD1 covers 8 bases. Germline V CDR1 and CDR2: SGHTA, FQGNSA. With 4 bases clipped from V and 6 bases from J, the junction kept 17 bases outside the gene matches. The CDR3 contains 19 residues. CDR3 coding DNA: TGTGCCAGCAGCTCGAGTAACCCCTCAGGGGGCTTAGGTAATTCACCCCTCCACTTT. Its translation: CASSSSNPSGGLGNSPLHF.

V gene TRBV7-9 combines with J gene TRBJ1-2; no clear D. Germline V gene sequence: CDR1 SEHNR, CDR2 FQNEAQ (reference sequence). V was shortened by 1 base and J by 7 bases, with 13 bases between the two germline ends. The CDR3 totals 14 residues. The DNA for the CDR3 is TGTGCCAGCAGCTTAGACAGTTCTGACGGTGGCTACACCTTC. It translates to CASSLDSSDGGYTF. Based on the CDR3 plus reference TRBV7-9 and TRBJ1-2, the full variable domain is DTGVSQNPRHKITKRGQNVTFRCDPISEHNRLYWYRQTLGQGPEFLTYFQNEAQLEKSRLLSDRFSAERPKGSFSTLEIQRTEQGDSAMYLCASSLDSSDGGYTFGSGTRLTVV.

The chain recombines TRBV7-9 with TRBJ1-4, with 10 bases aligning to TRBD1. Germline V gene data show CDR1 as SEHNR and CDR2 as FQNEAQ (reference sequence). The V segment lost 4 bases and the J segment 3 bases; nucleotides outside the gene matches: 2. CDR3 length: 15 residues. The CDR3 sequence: CASSYGQGANEKLFF. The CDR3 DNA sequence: TGTGCCAGCAGCTATGGACAGGGGGCTAATGAAAAACTGTTTTTT.

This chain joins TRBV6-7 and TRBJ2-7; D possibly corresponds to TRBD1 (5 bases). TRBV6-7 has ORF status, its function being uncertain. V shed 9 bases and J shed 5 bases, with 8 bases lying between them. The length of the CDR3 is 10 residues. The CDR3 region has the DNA TGTGCCAGGCTCAGGGACGAGCAGTACTTC. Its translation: CARLRDEQYF.

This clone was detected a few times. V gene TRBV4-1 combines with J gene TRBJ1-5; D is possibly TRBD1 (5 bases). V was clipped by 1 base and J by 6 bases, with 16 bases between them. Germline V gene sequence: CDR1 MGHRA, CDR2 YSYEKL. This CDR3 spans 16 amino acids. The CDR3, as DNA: TGCGCCAGCAGCCAAGTTGGTCAGGGAAGAAGTCAGCCCCAGCATTTT. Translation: CASSQVGQGRSQPQHF.

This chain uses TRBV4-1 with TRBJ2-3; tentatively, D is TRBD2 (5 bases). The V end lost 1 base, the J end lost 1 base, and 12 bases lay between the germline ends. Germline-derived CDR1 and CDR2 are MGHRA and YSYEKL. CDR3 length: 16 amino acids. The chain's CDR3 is CASSQGGRRGTDTQYF. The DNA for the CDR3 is TGCGCCAGCAGCCAAGGTGGCAGGCGGGGCACAGATACGCAGTATTTT.

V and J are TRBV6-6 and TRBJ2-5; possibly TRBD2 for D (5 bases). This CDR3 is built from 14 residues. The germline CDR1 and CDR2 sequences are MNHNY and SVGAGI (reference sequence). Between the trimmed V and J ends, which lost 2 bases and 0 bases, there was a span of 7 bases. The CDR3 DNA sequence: TGTGCCAGCAGTTACCCGACTAACCAAGAGACCCAGTACTTC. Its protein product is CASSYPTNQETQYF.

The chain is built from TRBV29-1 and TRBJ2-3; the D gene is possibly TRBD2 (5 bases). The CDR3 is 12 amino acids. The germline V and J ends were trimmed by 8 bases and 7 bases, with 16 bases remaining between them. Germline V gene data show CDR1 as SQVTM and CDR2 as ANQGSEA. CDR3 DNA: TGCAGCTCCCCATCTGCGGGTAATACGCAGTATTTT. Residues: CSSPSAGNTQYF.

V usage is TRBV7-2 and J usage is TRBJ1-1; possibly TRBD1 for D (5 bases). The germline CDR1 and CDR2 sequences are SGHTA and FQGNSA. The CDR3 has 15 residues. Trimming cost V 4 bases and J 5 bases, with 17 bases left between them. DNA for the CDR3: TGTGCCAGCAGCTCCTATACAGGTGTCATGACTGAAGCTTTCTTT. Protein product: CASSSYTGVMTEAFF.

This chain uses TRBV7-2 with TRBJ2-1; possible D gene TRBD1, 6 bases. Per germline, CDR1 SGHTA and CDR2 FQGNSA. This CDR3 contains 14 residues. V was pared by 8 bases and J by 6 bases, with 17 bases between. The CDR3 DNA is TGTGCCAGCCAGCGCGACAGGATCGGCAATGAGCAGTTCTTC. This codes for CASQRDRIGNEQFF. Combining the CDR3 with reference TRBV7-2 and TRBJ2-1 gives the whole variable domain GAGVSQSPSNKVTEKGKDVELRCDPISGHTALYWYRQSLGQGLEFLIYFQGNSAPDKSGLPSDRFSAERTGGSVSTLTIQRTQQEDSAVYLCASQRDRIGNEQFFGPGTRLTVL.

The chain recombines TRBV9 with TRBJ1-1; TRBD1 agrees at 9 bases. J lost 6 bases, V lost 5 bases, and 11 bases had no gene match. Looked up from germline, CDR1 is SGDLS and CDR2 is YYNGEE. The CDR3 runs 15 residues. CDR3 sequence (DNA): TGTGCCAGCAGTTCCTGGGAGGGACAGGGAGCTGAAGCTTTCTTT. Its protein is CASSSWEGQGAEAFF.

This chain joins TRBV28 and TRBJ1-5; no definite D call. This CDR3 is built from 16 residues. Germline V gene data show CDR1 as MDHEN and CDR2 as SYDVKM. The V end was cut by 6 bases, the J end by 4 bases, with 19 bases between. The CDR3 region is CASRWGGSQANQPQHF. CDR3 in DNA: TGTGCCAGCAGGTGGGGAGGCTCCCAGGCGAATCAGCCCCAGCATTTT.

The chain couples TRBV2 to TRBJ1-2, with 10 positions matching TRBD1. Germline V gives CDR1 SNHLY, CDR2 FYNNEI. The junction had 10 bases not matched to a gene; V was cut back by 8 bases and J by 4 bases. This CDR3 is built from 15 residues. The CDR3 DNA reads TGTGCCAGCCTCCGGGACAGGGGAAGCGTCTATGGCTACACCTTC. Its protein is CASLRDRGSVYGYTF.

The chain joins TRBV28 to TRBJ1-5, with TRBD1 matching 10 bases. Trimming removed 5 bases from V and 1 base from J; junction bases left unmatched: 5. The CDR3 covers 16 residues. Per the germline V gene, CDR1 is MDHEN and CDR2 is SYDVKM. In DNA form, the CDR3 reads TGTGCCAGCAGTCCTGGGGACAGGGGAAGCAATCAGCCCCAGCATTTT. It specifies CASSPGDRGSNQPQHF.